This T cell receptor beta chain was observed in a study of T cells in Graves' hyperthyroidism and ophthalmopathy. General study results and limits: Blood held most thyroid clonotypes expanded above 0.001 frequency.

Amplified TCR beta CDR3 regions came from RNA transcripts. HTBI primers drove first-round RT-PCR of the TCR CDR3. MiXCR, run by TCRdb on the multiplex PCR reads, gives a single entry per CDR3 protein. The sample contains some 200,000 distinct CDR3 sequences, 17% of which appear only once. This clonotype was counted many times. No antigen is known for it. With 3 bases removed from V and 8 bases from J, the gap between germline ends came to 13 bases. Germline V CDR1 and CDR2: MNHEY, SMNVEV (reference sequence). The CDR3 is made up of 13 amino acids. Graves' hyperthyroidism was deemed stable absent ophthalmopathy progression within 18 months. Among the patients, aged 18 to 65, hyperthyroidism was newly diagnosed and had lasted under 2 months.

V usage is TRBV27 and J usage is TRBJ1-1, with no clear D. The TCR comes from a woman aged 45-60 years with Graves' hyperthyroidism. Sequences were obtained from blood. CDR3 sequence reads: CASSFANTGEAFF. The CDR3 DNA reads TGTGCCAGCAGTTTCGCGAACACTGGGGAAGCTTTCTTT.